These 14 T cell receptor beta chains were all obtained from the same sample, sequenced in a study of blood T cell repertoires in COVID-19. TCRdb's table, derived via immunoSEQ multiplex PCR, lists solely in-frame clones and lacks some. This sample has around 50,000 clones; around 78% occur once, and the top ten carry approximately 5%. The sequenced material came from peripheral blood. These receptors all stem from a human donor in a cohort sampled during active COVID-19.

This chain joins TRBV6-1 and TRBJ2-3, with 11 bases aligning to TRBD2. The CDR3 runs 15 residues. V gave up 3 bases and J gave up 5 bases; unmatched junction bases: 4. Germline V gives CDR1 MNHNS, CDR2 SASEGT. DNA for the CDR3: TGTGCCAGCAGTGAGGTAGCGGGGGGGGTAGATACGCAGTATTTT. It yields the protein CASSEVAGGVDTQYF.

The V gene is TRBV5-6, the J gene TRBJ1-5; 11 nucleotides line up with TRBD1. Unmatched junction bases numbered 3, after V lost 2 bases and J lost 5 bases. Germline values: CDR1 SGHDT, CDR2 YYEEEE. The length of the CDR3 is 15 residues. The CDR3 DNA reads as TGTGCCAGCAGCTTCGGACAGGGGGCGTATCAGCCCCAGCATTTT. Protein product: CASSFGQGAYQPQHF. Combining the CDR3 with reference TRBV5-6 and TRBJ1-5 gives the whole variable domain DAGVTQSPTHLIKTRGQQVTLRCSPKSGHDTVSWYQQALGQGPQFIFQYYEEEERQRGNFPDRFSGHQFPNYSSELNVNALLLGDSALYLCASSFGQGAYQPQHFGDGTRLSIL.

This chain uses TRBV7-8 with TRBJ2-2, with 7 bases aligning to TRBD2. After removal of 7 bases from V and 3 bases from J, the junction contained 5 bases not matched to a gene. Per germline, CDR1 SGHVS and CDR2 FQNEAQ. The CDR3 spans 14 residues. The CDR3, as DNA: TGTGCCAGCACCCCGGGGGGATACACCGGGGAGCTGTTTTTT. Its translation is CASTPGGYTGELFF.

The chain employs TRBV30 and TRBJ1-2, with a weak D call TRBD1 (5 bases). The CDR3 runs 13 residues. Germline loops: CDR1 GTSNPN, CDR2 SVGIG (reference sequence). V shed 2 bases and J shed 8 bases, with 15 bases lying between them. CDR3 protein: CAWSRNLGGGYTF. DNA for the CDR3: TGTGCCTGGAGTAGAAATCTCGGGGGAGGCTACACCTTC.

V is TRBV5-5 and J is TRBJ2-3; 7 bases are shared with TRBD2. The CDR3 is made up of 16 amino acids. J was trimmed by 0 bases and V by 3 bases; bases with no gene match: 7. Germline CDR1 reads SGHKS; CDR2 reads YYEKEE (reference sequence). The DNA for the CDR3 is TGTGCCAGCAGCTCGCGGGAGTCCCGAAGCACAGATACGCAGTATTTT. It translates to CASSSRESRSTDTQYF. Filled out from reference TRBV5-5 and TRBJ2-3, the complete variable domain reads DAGVTQSPTHLIKTRGQQVTLRCSPISGHKSVSWYQQVLGQGPQFIFQYYEKEERGRGNFPDRFSARQFPNYSSELNVNALLLGDSALYLCASSSRESRSTDTQYFGPGTRLTVL.

The chain carries TRBV6-5 and TRBJ2-2; 8 bases are a match to TRBD1. The CDR3 covers 15 residues. Germline loops: CDR1 MNHEY, CDR2 SVGAGI. The ends lost 8 bases at V and 6 bases at J; junction bases unmatched: 11. The CDR3 region is CASGRDRWTSGELFF. The DNA for the CDR3 is TGTGCCAGCGGCCGGGACAGGTGGACTTCCGGGGAGCTGTTTTTT.

This clone was seen a handful of times. This chain links TRBV19 with TRBJ2-1, with D tentatively TRBD2 (5 bases). Trimming removed 6 bases at V and 0 bases at J, with 15 bases between. The CDR3 has 16 amino acids. Germline V CDR1 and CDR2: LNHDA, SQIVND (reference sequence). The CDR3 DNA is TGTGCCAGTAGCCCGCGGCTGGGGAGCTCCTACAATGAGCAGTTCTTC. Translating it yields CASSPRLGSSYNEQFF.

This chain joins TRBV7-2 and TRBJ1-5; 11 bases match TRBD1. Germline trimming cut 0 bases from V and 2 bases from J; bases unmatched to any gene: 6. The CDR3 runs to 18 residues. In germline, CDR1 is SGHTA, CDR2 FQGNSA. The CDR3 spells CASSLAGTGGFGNQPQHF. The CDR3 region has the DNA TGTGCCAGCAGCTTAGCGGGGACAGGGGGATTTGGCAATCAGCCCCAGCATTTT.

The chain is built from TRBV6-2 or TRBV6-3 and TRBJ1-5; weak D call: TRBD1 (5 bases). Germline-derived CDR1 and CDR2 are MNHEY and SVGEGT. The ends were cut back, 2 bases at V and 0 bases at J, with 8 bases in the middle. CDR3 length: 15 amino acids. CDR3 nucleotides: TGTGCCAGCAGTTACAGGGGAATTAGCAATCAGCCCCAGCATTTT. Translating it yields CASSYRGISNQPQHF.

This rearrangement joins TRBV4-1 to TRBJ2-4; D may be TRBD1 (6 bases). This CDR3 comprises 16 residues. With 0 bases removed from V and 0 bases from J, the gap between germline ends came to 9 bases. Looked up from germline, CDR1 is MGHRA and CDR2 is YSYEKL. The CDR3 sequence: CASSQEDSRAKNIQYF. The CDR3 DNA sequence: TGCGCCAGCAGCCAAGAGGACAGTAGAGCCAAAAACATTCAGTACTTC.

The gene calls are TRBV24-1 and TRBJ2-2; maybe TRBD2 (5 bases). Deletions cut 7 bases from V and 2 bases from J, with 10 bases between. This CDR3 has 14 residues. CDR1 and CDR2 from the germline V gene are KGHDR and SFDVKD. The CDR3 region is CATRGEGNTGELFF. The CDR3 region has the DNA TGTGCCACCAGGGGTGAGGGTAACACCGGGGAGCTGTTTTTT.

The genes are TRBV6-5 and TRBJ2-5; 8 bases are a match to TRBD2. The CDR3 has 16 amino acids. Germline-derived CDR1 and CDR2 are MNHEY and SVGAGI. Trimming cost V 0 bases and J 4 bases; bases outside gene matches: 7. The CDR3: CASSYSSGLALETQYF. The CDR3 nucleotides read TGTGCCAGCAGTTACTCGTCTGGACTAGCTCTAGAGACCCAGTACTTC.

This chain uses TRBV7-2 with TRBJ1-2, with a weak D call TRBD1 (6 bases). Trimming took 2 bases from V and 4 from J, leaving 8 bases between them. CDR3 length equals 13 residues. CDR1 and CDR2 from the germline V gene are SGHTA and FQGNSA. CDR3 sequence reads: CASSLQGRYGYTF. In DNA form, the CDR3 reads TGTGCCAGCAGCTTACAGGGGCGCTATGGCTACACCTTC.

The chain combines TRBV9 with TRBJ2-3, with a weak D call TRBD2 (6 bases). The V gene's germline CDR1 is SGDLS and CDR2 YYNGEE. This CDR3 has 17 residues. V was trimmed by 0 bases and J by 1 base, leaving 15 bases between them. The CDR3 sequence is CASSVGGMGGRTDTQYF. DNA of the CDR3: TGTGCCAGCAGCGTAGGAGGGATGGGGGGACGCACAGATACGCAGTATTTT.